This T cell receptor beta chain was found in a study of T cells after yellow fever vaccination. In the study overall: Preparing low-cell-number fractions relied on SMART-Seq v4 Ultra Low Input. Study conclusions and caveats: The booster saw the reappearance of most primary-vaccination clones (more than 95% CD4, 88% CD8). The secondary response was weaker, and its peak arrived faster, on day 5 versus 15.

Details on this clonotype: The antigen remains undetermined.

Universal primer sites and UMIs were introduced during 5'RACE template-switching synthesis of TCR cDNA. TCRdb reanalysed the 5' RACE reads using MiXCR and keeps one entry per CDR3 protein. The sample has about 240,000 distinct CDR3 sequences, roughly 7.2% seen once. The length of the CDR3 is 15 residues. The V end lost 0 bases, the J end lost 5 bases, and 11 bases lay between the germline ends. Germline lookup yields CDR1 LGHNA and CDR2 YSLEER. This TCR was recovered from a man aged 25-40 years who received the YFV17D yellow fever vaccine. The starting material was CD4+ T cells sorted from PBMCs, obtained 15 days after the yellow fever booster vaccination. The chain couples TRBV4-3 to TRBJ2-1; D is tentatively TRBD1 or TRBD2 (5 bases each). This chain's CDR3 is CASSQDLGTHNEQFF. The CDR3 DNA reads TGCGCCAGCAGCCAAGATCTAGGGACCCACAATGAGCAGTTCTTC.